This entry features one T cell receptor (beta chain) sequence. This entry belongs to a study of blood T cell repertoires in COVID-19. Study-level information: Spain, Italy and the United States supplied samples that represented acute and convalescent COVID-19.

Produced via immunoSEQ multiplex PCR; TCRdb's table is partial and in-frame only. The data hold some 20,000 clones, with approximately 90% observed a single time. Germline-derived CDR1 and CDR2 are MGHRA and YSYEKL. The CDR3 totals 15 residues. With V trimmed by 2 bases and J by 3 bases, 3 bases remained unmatched. Sequenced: peripheral blood. The source is a human donor in a cohort sampled during active COVID-19. J is TRBJ2-1 and V is TRBV4-1; 8 nucleotides agree with TRBD2. CDR3 protein: CASSQQTSVYNEQFF. The CDR3 DNA sequence: TGCGCCAGCAGCCAACAGACTAGCGTCTACAATGAGCAGTTCTTC.